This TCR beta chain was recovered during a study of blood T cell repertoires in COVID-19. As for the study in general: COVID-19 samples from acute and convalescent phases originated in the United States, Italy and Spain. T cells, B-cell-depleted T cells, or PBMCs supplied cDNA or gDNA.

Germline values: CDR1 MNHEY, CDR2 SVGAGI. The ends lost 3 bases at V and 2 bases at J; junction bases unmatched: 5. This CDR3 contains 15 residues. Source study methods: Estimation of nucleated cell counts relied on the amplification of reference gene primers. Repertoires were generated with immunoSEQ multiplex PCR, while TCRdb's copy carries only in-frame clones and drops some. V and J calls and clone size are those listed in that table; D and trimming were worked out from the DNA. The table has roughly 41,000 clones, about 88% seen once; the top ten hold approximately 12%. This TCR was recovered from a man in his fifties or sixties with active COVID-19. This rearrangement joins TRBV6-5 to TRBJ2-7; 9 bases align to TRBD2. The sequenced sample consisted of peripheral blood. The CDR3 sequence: CASSYTSGSTYEQYF. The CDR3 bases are TGTGCCAGCAGTTATACTAGCGGGTCCACCTACGAGCAGTACTTC.